This TCR beta chain was sequenced for a study of cytomegalovirus exposure and HLA in healthy donors. The PCR had 60 Vbeta and 13 Jbeta primers. Profiling relied on immunoSEQ multiplex PCR, and the TCRdb table lists in-frame clones only, not all of them. Of 85,000 to 130,000 clones detected, about 81% appear once; the ten largest clones hold 2.5% to 3%. With regard to this clone: No antigen is known for it.

The study's findings and limits: 87-base-pair reads could not separate some V segments, including TRBV6-2 and TRBV6-3. In a later analysis, across HLA loci, associated TCR counts were highest for DRB1, lowest for HLA-C.

Germline CDR1 SEHNR, CDR2 FQNEAQ (reference sequence). This CDR3 spans 13 amino acids. V lost 0 bases and J 8 bases, leaving 7 bases between the germline ends. This chain links TRBV7-9 with TRBJ1-4; D gene unclear. What was sequenced was PBMCs. This TCR was recovered from a male donor in good health and CMV-seropositive. The DNA of the CDR3 is TGTGCCAGCAGCTTAGCCCTAGAAGAAAAACTGTTTTTT. Amino acids: CASSLALEEKLFF. Full variable domain (missing parts from reference TRBV7-9 and TRBJ1-4): DTGVSQNPRHKITKRGQNVTFRCDPISEHNRLYWYRQTLGQGPEFLTYFQNEAQLEKSRLLSDRFSAERPKGSFSTLEIQRTEQGDSAMYLCASSLALEEKLFFGSGTQLSVL.